The clone carrying this T cell receptor beta chain showed up many times. Its antigen is not known. The entry originates in a study of T-cell reconstitution after alpha-beta-depleted transplantation in children. V was clipped by 9 bases and J by 0 bases; unmatched bases: 24. The CDR3 has 20 amino acids. Per the germline V gene, CDR1 is KGHDR and CDR2 is SFDVKD. Unique molecular identifiers were used in preparing the TCRbeta library. TCRdb re-analysed the PCR reads in MiXCR, keeping a single row per CDR3 protein. Seen here are about 200,000 distinct CDR3 sequences, 6.3% observed once, and the top ten hold around 4.1%. Study-wide findings and caveats: Several hundred expanded graft clones reportedly supplied alpha-beta T cells about two months after transplant. Newly generated T cells supplied most T-cell counts and diversity one year post-transplant.

The V and J genes are TRBV24-1 and TRBJ2-5; 7 bases are shared with TRBD2. This specimen was PBMCs, taken before TCRalphabeta/CD19-depleted stem cell transplant. This TCR was recovered from a girl less than two years old with combined immunodeficiency, due to receive a stem cell transplant. For the CDR3, the DNA is TGTGCCACCTCCCGTGGGGGGGGGTTAGAGGCCAAGGGGTACCAAGAGACCCAGTACTTC. Protein: CATSRGGGLEAKGYQETQYF.